These 21 T cell receptor beta chains share one sample of origin, sequenced in a study of Graves' ophthalmopathy and Graves' hyperthyroidism. RNA transcripts were the source from which TCR beta CDR3 regions were amplified. RT-PCR in the first round used HTBI primers; a second-round multiplex PCR followed. From the multiplex PCR reads, TCRdb called clonotypes with MiXCR, one entry per CDR3 protein. The data contain some 1.1 million distinct CDR3 sequences, about 35% of them singletons. The specimen sequenced was peripheral blood or thyroid tissue (not recorded which). Receptors originate from an adult man with Graves' hyperthyroidism.

This clonotype occurred many times. The V and J genes are TRBV20-1 and TRBJ1-5; the match to TRBD1 covers 8 bases. With V trimmed by 3 bases and J by 3 bases, 7 bases remained unmatched. This CDR3 has 15 residues. Germline assignment: CDR1 DFQATT and CDR2 SNEGSKA (reference sequence). CDR3 sequence (DNA): TGCAGTGCTAGGAGGACAGGGACCTACAATCAGCCCCAGCATTTT. As protein: CSARRTGTYNQPQHF.

Comments on this clonotype: Mismatch with germline at one junction end may stem from a read error. This chain uses TRBV2 with TRBJ2-6; D unclear. Germline V CDR1 and CDR2: SNHLY, FYNNEI. This CDR3 is 13 amino acids long. The CDR3 protein is CASSEAGVNVLTF. In DNA form, the CDR3 reads TGTGCCAGCAGTGAGGCTGGGGTCAACGTCCTGACTTTC.

At least ten counts were recorded for this clonotype. This chain uses TRBV12-3 or TRBV12-4 with TRBJ2-7; D possibly corresponds to TRBD1 (6 bases). This CDR3 has 14 amino acids. The V and J ends lost 5 bases and 3 bases respectively, with 14 bases between them. The CDR3 protein is CASSHSGHLYEQYF. In DNA form, the CDR3 reads TGTGCCAGCAGTCATTCGGGACACCTCTACGAGCAGTACTTC.

The table lists this clonotype with many counts. The rearrangement joins TRBV29-1 to TRBJ2-7; 9 bases are shared with TRBD2. With V trimmed by 2 bases and J by 6 bases, 5 bases remained unmatched. The length of the CDR3 is 13 residues. Germline V gives CDR1 SQVTM, CDR2 ANQGSEA. The CDR3 DNA reads as TGCAGCGTTGAATTAGCGGGAGTGGGCGAGCAGTACTTC. Its protein product is CSVELAGVGEQYF.

This clonotype was seen many times. The CDR3 sequence: CATSRPENYGYTF. CDR3 DNA sequence: TGTGCCACCAGCAGACCTGAAAACTATGGCTACACCTTC. This sequence joins TRBV15 and TRBJ1-2; D gene uncertain. This CDR3 has 13 residues. CDR1 and CDR2 from the germline V gene are LNHNV and YYDKDF (reference sequence). V was clipped by 2 bases and J by 2 bases, with 6 bases between them. The complete variable domain, with remaining parts taken from reference TRBV15 and TRBJ1-2, reads DAMVIQNPRYQVTQFGKPVTLSCSQTLNHNVMYWYQQKSSQAPKLLFHYYDKDFNNEADTPDNFQSRRPNTSFCFLDIRSPGLGDTAMYLCATSRPENYGYTFGSGTRLTVV.

This sequence joins TRBV10-2 and TRBJ2-7; 9 bases are a match to TRBD2. This CDR3 is 16 amino acids long. The germline V gene encodes CDR1 WSHSY and CDR2 SAAADI. Losses at the gene ends were 4 bases for V and 4 bases for J; bases not matched to a gene: 11. This CDR3 reads CASSAPRAGGGYEQYF. The CDR3 region has the DNA TGCGCCAGCAGTGCACCCCGAGCGGGGGGCGGGTACGAGCAGTACTTC.

The chain carries TRBV2 and TRBJ1-5; the D gene is possibly TRBD1 (6 bases). The CDR3 loop spans 14 amino acids. Germline V gives CDR1 SNHLY, CDR2 FYNNEI. V lost 5 bases and J 7 bases, leaving 15 bases between the germline ends. CDR3 in DNA: TGTGCCAGCAGTAAGCAACAGGGTGTGCAGCCCCAGCATTTT. Translating gives CASSKQQGVQPQHF.

This clonotype was counted a few times. V gene TRBV19 combines with J gene TRBJ2-2, with D perhaps TRBD1 (6 bases). There are 15 residues in the CDR3. CDR1 is LNHDA, CDR2 SQIVND, per germline (reference sequence). Trimming stripped 1 base from V and 2 bases from J, with 8 bases between. The CDR3 here is CASSIAGANTGELFF. CDR3 bases: TGTGCCAGTAGTATAGCAGGGGCCAACACCGGGGAGCTGTTTTTT.

CDR3 loop: CSSEALRDRNYGYTF. The CDR3 nucleotides read TGCAGCAGTGAAGCGCTTCGAGACAGGAACTATGGCTACACCTTC. The chain has TRBV29-1 and TRBJ1-2; D perhaps matches TRBD1 (6 bases). V gave up 8 bases and J gave up 2 bases, with 21 bases separating them. The CDR3 extends over 15 amino acids. Germline V gene sequence: CDR1 SQVTM, CDR2 ANQGSEA.

V and J are TRBV2 and TRBJ1-5, with D unresolved. Trimming removed 5 bases from V and 2 bases from J, with 13 bases in between. Germline V gene sequence: CDR1 SNHLY, CDR2 FYNNEI. The CDR3 is 15 amino acids. The CDR3 DNA is TGTGCCAGCAGTTTAATCTGGCGCGGCAATCAGCCCCAGCATTTT. Protein sequence: CASSLIWRGNQPQHF.

The V and J genes are TRBV6-6 and TRBJ2-7; no firm D call. Germline V CDR1 and CDR2: MNHNY, SVGAGI (reference sequence). V was shortened by 0 bases and J by 0 bases, with 9 bases between the two germline ends. There are 15 residues in the CDR3. The CDR3 DNA sequence: TGTGCCAGCAGTTACTCGAAGGTGGGCTCCTACGAGCAGTACTTC. Translating it yields CASSYSKVGSYEQYF.

This clonotype appeared a few times. The chain recombines TRBV20-1 with TRBJ2-7; D is unresolved. Germline CDR1 is DFQATT and CDR2 is SNEGSKA (reference sequence). The CDR3 consists of 13 residues. Trimming shortened V by 8 bases and J by 2 bases, and 16 bases separated the two germline ends. CDR3 coding DNA: TGCAGTACTACCCCTGTGGAAACCTACGAGCAGTACTTC. Encoded protein: CSTTPVETYEQYF.

This clonotype was counted only a few times. This chain joins TRBV5-6 and TRBJ2-7, with unresolved D. Germline V gives CDR1 SGHDT, CDR2 YYEEEE. This CDR3 region has 15 residues. V was clipped by 5 bases and J by 0 bases, with 15 bases between them. DNA for the CDR3: TGTGCCAGCAGATCCAGGACCCCGAGCTCCTACGAGCAGTACTTC. Its protein is CASRSRTPSSYEQYF.

This clonotype has just one count. One base away lies a much larger clone, so this may be a sequencing read error. The J gene is TRBJ1-6, the V gene TRBV20-1, with a tentative D call TRBD1 (5 bases). Germline CDR1 is DFQATT and CDR2 is SNEGSKA (reference sequence). Trimming removed 2 bases from V and 14 bases from J, with 10 bases in between. There are 11 residues in the CDR3. CDR3 in DNA: TGCAGTGCTAGAAAACAGGTGTCCCTCCACTTT. As protein: CSARKQVSLHF.

This clonotype was counted ten times or more. The chain combines TRBV19 with TRBJ2-6, with 8 bases matching TRBD1. V gave up 4 bases and J gave up 2 bases; unmatched junction bases: 1. This CDR3 is 15 amino acids long. Per the germline V gene, CDR1 is LNHDA and CDR2 is SQIVND (reference sequence). CDR3 residues: CASSKDRAGANVLTF. The DNA of the CDR3 is TGTGCCAGTAGTAAGGACAGGGCTGGGGCCAACGTCCTGACTTTC. Looking up the rest from reference TRBV19 and TRBJ2-6 gives the full variable domain: DGGITQSPKYLFRKEGQNVTLSCEQNLNHDAMYWYRQDPGQGLRLIYYSQIVNDFQKGDIAEGYSVSREKKESFPLTVTSAQKNPTAFYLCASSKDRAGANVLTFGAGSRLTVL.

Comments on this clonotype: This CDR3 is missing its conserved last phenylalanine or tryptophan, likely due to a read error. No DNA is shown, since the ends of the CDR3 on it are uncertain; the CDR3 is the one TCRdb lists. The rearrangement uses TRBV9 and TRBJ2-7; TRBD1 is the table's D call and was not checked against the DNA. From germline, CDR1 is SGDLS and CDR2 YYNGEE. Ends included, the CDR3 has 10 residues. The CDR3 here is CASSPGGTYY.

As for this clonotype: Sequence at one end of the junction differs from germline and may be a read error. The chain uses TRBV7-8 and TRBJ1-2; D remains unclear. The CDR3 runs 13 residues. Germline CDR1 reads SGHVS; CDR2 reads FQNEAQ. CDR3 sequence reads: CASSSTINYGHAF. Here the CDR3 DNA reads TGTGCCAGCAGCTCGACAATAAACTATGGCCACGCCTTC.

On this clonotype itself: Given a much more abundant clone one base away, this may be a read error. This chain joins TRBV20-1 and TRBJ2-7; D uncertain. The germline V gene has CDR1 DFQATT and CDR2 SNEGSKA (reference sequence). Trimming took off 6 bases at V and 0 bases at J, with 15 bases between the two ends. This CDR3 spans 14 amino acids. The CDR3 bases are TGCAGTGCCTTGGCGCGGACGTCCTCCTACGAGCAGTACTTC. Translation: CSALARTSSYEQYF.

J is TRBJ1-1 and V is TRBV7-9, with D possibly being TRBD1 (6 bases). Germline V gene data show CDR1 as SEHNR and CDR2 as FQNEAQ (reference sequence). The germline V and J ends were trimmed by 7 bases and 3 bases, with 21 bases remaining between them. The CDR3 extends over 16 amino acids. CDR3 amino acids: CASTLSDSGGYTEAFF. The DNA of the CDR3 is TGTGCCAGCACCCTATCGGACAGCGGGGGTTACACTGAAGCTTTCTTT. The full variable domain, its missing parts supplied by reference TRBV7-9 and TRBJ1-1, is DTGVSQNPRHKITKRGQNVTFRCDPISEHNRLYWYRQTLGQGPEFLTYFQNEAQLEKSRLLSDRFSAERPKGSFSTLEIQRTEQGDSAMYLCASTLSDSGGYTEAFFGQGTRLTVV.

This clonotype was recorded many times. The CDR3 DNA reads TGCAGCGCTTGCCCCACGGTCATGAACACTGAAGCTTTCTTT. Amino acid sequence: CSACPTVMNTEAFF. This chain links TRBV29-1 with TRBJ1-1; no clear D gene. The germline gives CDR1 SQVTM, CDR2 ANQGSEA. This CDR3 has 14 amino acids. Trimming stripped 7 bases from V and 0 bases from J, with 15 bases between.

The chain employs TRBV27 and TRBJ1-6; TRBD1 agrees at 7 bases. The V gene's germline CDR1 is MNHEY and CDR2 SMNVEV (reference sequence). The V gene end was trimmed by 7 bases and the J gene end by 14 bases; junction bases not matched to a gene: 8. The CDR3 sequence is 12 residues long. CDR3 amino acids: CASKTTGIALHF. The CDR3 nucleotides are TGTGCCAGCAAAACGACAGGGATCGCCCTCCACTTT.